This TCR beta chain was sequenced for a study of regulatory T cells in long-lasting Graves disease. This clonotype was seen a few times. A read error may explain this, as a much larger clone is one base away. Assembly of TCR beta libraries relied on iRepertoire HTBI primers together with Arm-PCR of CDR3 regions. TCRdb redid the calling of the multiplex PCR reads with MiXCR, one entry per CDR3 protein. The sample carries 540,000 or so distinct CDR3 sequences, approximately 13% recorded once. The CDR3 spans 16 residues. Germline CDR1 is MNHNS and CDR2 is SASEGT. Time point denoted: newly diagnosed GD, antithyroid drugs for less than 3 months. The TCR library used RNA extracted from PBMCs. These sequences were also reported in another study, on T cells in Graves' hyperthyroidism and ophthalmopathy.

The receptor comes from a man aged 25-40 years with Graves disease. V gene TRBV6-1 combines with J gene TRBJ1-4; possibly TRBD1 for D (5 bases). The input for sequencing was peripheral blood mononuclear cells (PBMCs), taken at new diagnosis, from a patient treated with antithyroid drugs. The CDR3 reads CASSEAQGLGDEKLVF. Written as DNA, the CDR3 is TGTGCCAGCAGTGAAGCCCAGGGATTAGGCGATGAAAAACTGGTTTTT.